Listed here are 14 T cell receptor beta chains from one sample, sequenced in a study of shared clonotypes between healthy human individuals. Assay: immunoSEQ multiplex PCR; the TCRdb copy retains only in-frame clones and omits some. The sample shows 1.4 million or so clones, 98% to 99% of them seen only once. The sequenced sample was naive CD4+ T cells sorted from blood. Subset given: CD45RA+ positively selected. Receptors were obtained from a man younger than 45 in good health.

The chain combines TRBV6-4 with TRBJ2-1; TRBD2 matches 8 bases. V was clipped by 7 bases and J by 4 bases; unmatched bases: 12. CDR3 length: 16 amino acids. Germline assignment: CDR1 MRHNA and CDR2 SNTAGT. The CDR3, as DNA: TGTGCCAGCACTCCCCTGAGCGGGAGAGAGTACAATGAGCAGTTCTTC. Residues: CASTPLSGREYNEQFF.

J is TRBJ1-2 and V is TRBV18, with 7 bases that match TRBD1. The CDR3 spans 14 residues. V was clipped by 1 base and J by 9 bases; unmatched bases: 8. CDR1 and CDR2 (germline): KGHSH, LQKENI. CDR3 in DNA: TGTGCCAGCTCACCACGGCAGAGACAGGGCAGCTACACCTTC. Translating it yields CASSPRQRQGSYTF.

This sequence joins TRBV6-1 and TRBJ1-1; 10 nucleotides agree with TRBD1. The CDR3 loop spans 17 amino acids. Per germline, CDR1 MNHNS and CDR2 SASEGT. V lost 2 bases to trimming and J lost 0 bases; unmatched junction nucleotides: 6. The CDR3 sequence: CASSEQDRGLMNTEAFF. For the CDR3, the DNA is TGTGCCAGCAGTGAACAAGACAGGGGGCTCATGAACACTGAAGCTTTCTTT.

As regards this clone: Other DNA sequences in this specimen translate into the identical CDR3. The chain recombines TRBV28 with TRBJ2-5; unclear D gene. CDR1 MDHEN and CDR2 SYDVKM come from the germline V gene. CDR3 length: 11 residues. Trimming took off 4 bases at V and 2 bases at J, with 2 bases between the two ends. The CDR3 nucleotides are TGTGCCAGCAGTTCACAAGAGACCCAGTACTTC. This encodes CASSSQETQYF.

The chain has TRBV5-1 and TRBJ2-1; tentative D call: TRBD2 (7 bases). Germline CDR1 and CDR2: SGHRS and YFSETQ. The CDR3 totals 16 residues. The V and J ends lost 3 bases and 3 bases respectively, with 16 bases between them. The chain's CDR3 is CASSSPPGGGYNEQFF. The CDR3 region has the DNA TGCGCCAGCAGCTCACCCCCGGGGGGCGGCTACAATGAGCAGTTCTTC.

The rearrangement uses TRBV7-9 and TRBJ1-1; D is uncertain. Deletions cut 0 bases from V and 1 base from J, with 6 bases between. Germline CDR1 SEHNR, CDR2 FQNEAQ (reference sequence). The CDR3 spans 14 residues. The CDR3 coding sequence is TGTGCCAGCAGCTTAGCCCGGAGGAACACTGAAGCTTTCTTT. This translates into CASSLARRNTEAFF.

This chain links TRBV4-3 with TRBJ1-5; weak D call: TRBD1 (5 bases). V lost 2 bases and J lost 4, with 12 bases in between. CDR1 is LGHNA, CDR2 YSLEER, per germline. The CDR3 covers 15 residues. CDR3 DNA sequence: TGCGCCAGCAGCCAATCAGTTGAGGGGAATCAGCCCCAGCATTTT. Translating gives CASSQSVEGNQPQHF.

This CDR3 reads CASRRLAGGYEQYF. CDR3 bases: TGTGCCAGCAGAAGACTAGCGGGAGGGTACGAGCAGTACTTC. V and J are TRBV28 and TRBJ2-7; TRBD2 matches at 14 bases. The CDR3 has 14 residues. The ends lost 6 bases at V and 4 bases at J; junction bases unmatched: 2. Germline V gene sequence: CDR1 MDHEN, CDR2 SYDVKM.

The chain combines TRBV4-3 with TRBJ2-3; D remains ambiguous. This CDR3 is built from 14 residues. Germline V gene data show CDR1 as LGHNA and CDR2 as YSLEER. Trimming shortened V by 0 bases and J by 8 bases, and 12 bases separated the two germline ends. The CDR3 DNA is TGCGCCAGCAGCCAAGATTCGACCCGGGCTACGCAGTATTTT. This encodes CASSQDSTRATQYF.

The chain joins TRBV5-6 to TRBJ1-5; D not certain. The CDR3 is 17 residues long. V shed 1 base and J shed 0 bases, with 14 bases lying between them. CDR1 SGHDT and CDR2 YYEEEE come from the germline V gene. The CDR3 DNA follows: TGTGCCAGCAGCTTGCAGGTACTTCTCAATAGCAATCAGCCCCAGCATTTT. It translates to CASSLQVLLNSNQPQHF.

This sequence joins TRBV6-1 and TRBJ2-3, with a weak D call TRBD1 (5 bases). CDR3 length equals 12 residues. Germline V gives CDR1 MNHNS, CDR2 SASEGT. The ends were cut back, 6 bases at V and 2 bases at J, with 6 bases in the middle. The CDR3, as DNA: TGTGCCAGCAGGACAGACACAGATACGCAGTATTTT. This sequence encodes CASRTDTDTQYF.

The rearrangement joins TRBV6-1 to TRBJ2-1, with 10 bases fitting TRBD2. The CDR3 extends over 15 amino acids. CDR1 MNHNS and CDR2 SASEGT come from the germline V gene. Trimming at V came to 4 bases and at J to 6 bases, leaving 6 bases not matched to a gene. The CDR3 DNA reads TGTGCCAGCAGTGGACTAGCGGGCGGCGTCAATGAGCAGTTCTTC. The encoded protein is CASSGLAGGVNEQFF.

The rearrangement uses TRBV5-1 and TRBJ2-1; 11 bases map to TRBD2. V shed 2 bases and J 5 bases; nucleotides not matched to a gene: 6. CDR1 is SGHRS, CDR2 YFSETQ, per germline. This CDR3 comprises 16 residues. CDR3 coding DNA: TGCGCCAGCAGCTTTAGCGGGAGGGCCGAGGACAATGAGCAGTTCTTC. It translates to CASSFSGRAEDNEQFF.

The CDR3 DNA follows: TGTGCCAGCAGCTTGCACGGGGCCAGGACTGAAGCTTTCTTT. It translates to CASSLHGARTEAFF. The chain employs TRBV5-6 and TRBJ1-1; tentatively, D is TRBD1 (5 bases). In germline, CDR1 is SGHDT, CDR2 YYEEEE. The V and J ends lost 1 base and 5 bases respectively, with 12 bases between them. The CDR3 length is 14 residues.